This TCR beta chain came from a study of T cell responses to AZD1222 COVID-19 vaccine. Study information: Pooling covered second doses at about 4 or about 12 weeks. Overall study findings and caveats: Spike was spanned by vaccine-associated CD4 TCRs, which were dominant at 160-218 and 743-854. Nearly half of spike-specific TCRs reportedly go after variant regions that carry no mutations. Donors skewed white British and female; clonal diversity was possibly underestimated.

Concerning this clone: Its antigen is still unknown.

Here immunoSEQ multiplex PCR was the method, and the copy in TCRdb shows in-frame clones only, minus some. Altogether around 140,000 clones are present, 70% to 90% being singletons, with the ten largest covering over 2.5%. This CDR3 contains 13 residues. Trimming cost V 4 bases and J 6 bases, with 13 bases left between them. Germline CDR1 SGHDT, CDR2 YYEEEE. The V gene is TRBV5-6, the J gene TRBJ1-2; D gene unclear. This sample comprised peripheral blood, obtained on day 0 of AZD1222 vaccination. The sequence came from an adult in good health. The CDR3 here is CASSPGRVHGYTF. The CDR3, as DNA: TGTGCCAGCAGCCCCGGTAGAGTGCATGGCTACACCTTC.